The rows below give T cell receptor beta chains drawn from one sample of a study of control samples from healthy donors and cancer patients. The table came from immunoSEQ multiplex PCR; TCRdb's copy has only in-frame clones and leaves some out. The data contain approximately 140,000 clones, around 94% of them singletons. The sequenced sample was blood. Receptors originate from a man in his forties in good health. The CDR3 runs from the conserved cysteine through the conserved F or W. A D gene is named only where the DNA matches it firmly. Rows give clone size only sometimes, using once, few, many, or a class for an expanded clone.

CDR3aa	CDR3nt	v_gene	j_gene	abundance	d_gene
CATGQGGSEAFF	TGTGCCACAGGACAGGGAGGCTCTGAAGCTTTCTTT	TRBV10-3	TRBJ1-1	-	TRBD1
CASSPIVSGGSAFF	TGTGCCAGCAGTCCTATTGTCTCGGGGGGTTCAGCTTTCTTT	TRBV6-5	TRBJ1-1	-	-
CAINKGVTDTQYF	TGTGCCATCAATAAGGGGGTAACGGATACGCAGTATTTT	TRBV10-3	TRBJ2-3	-	-
CASSSPAGEQFF	TGTGCCAGCAGTTCTCCAGCGGGCGAGCAGTTCTTC	TRBV6-6	TRBJ2-1	-	-
CASSKDRIEAFF	TGTGCCAGCAGTAAGGACAGGATTGAAGCTTTCTTT	TRBV6-6	TRBJ1-1	-	TRBD1
CASSLGEGRGSPLHF	TGTGCCAGCAGCTTAGGAGAGGGAAGAGGATCACCCCTCCACTTT	TRBV7-9	TRBJ1-6	few	-
CATGVEGNNQPQHF	TGTGCCACGGGGGTGGAAGGAAACAATCAGCCCCAGCATTTT	TRBV15	TRBJ1-5	-	-
CASSLTGTGSYEQYF	TGCGCCAGCAGCTTAACCGGGACAGGGAGCTACGAGCAGTACTTC	TRBV5-1	TRBJ2-7	-	TRBD1
CASSHGTGDTEAFF	TGTGCCAGCAGCCACGGGACGGGAGACACTGAAGCTTTCTTT	TRBV3-1/TRBV3-2	TRBJ1-1	-	-
CASSQEVGTKGYTF	TGCGCCAGCAGCCAAGAAGTAGGGACCAAGGGCTACACCTTC	TRBV4-1	TRBJ1-2	-	-
CASSGAGGADEKLFF	TGTGCCAGCAGCGGAGCGGGGGGCGCGGACGAAAAACTGTTTTTT	TRBV9	TRBJ1-4	-	-
CASSGAGGNEQFF	TGTGCCAGCAGCGGAGCGGGAGGAAATGAGCAGTTCTTC	TRBV2	TRBJ2-1	-	TRBD2
CASGDRQHEQFF	TGTGCCAGTGGGGACCGCCAGCATGAGCAGTTCTTC	TRBV9	TRBJ2-1	-	-
CASSIREYNQPQHF	TGTGCCAGCAGCATCCGGGAGTACAATCAGCCCCAGCATTTT	TRBV13	TRBJ1-5	-	-
CASPPQGQGNTEAFF	TGTGCCAGCCCCCCACAGGGCCAAGGGAACACTGAAGCTTTCTTT	TRBV28	TRBJ1-1	-	-
CASSLVGLEGETQYF	TGCGCCAGCAGCTTGGTGGGACTAGAAGGTGAGACCCAGTACTTC	TRBV5-1	TRBJ2-5	-	TRBD2
CASSLTGTDQPQHF	TGTGCCAGCAGTTTAACAGGAACCGATCAGCCCCAGCATTTT	TRBV27	TRBJ1-5	-	-
CASSYPPDRRGIGYQETQYF	TGTGCCAGCAGTTACCCTCCGGACAGAAGAGGGATTGGGTACCAAGAGACCCAGTACTTC	TRBV6-2/TRBV6-3	TRBJ2-5	-	-
CASSPRSGLNTEAFF	TGTGCCAGCTCACCACGTTCCGGGTTGAACACTGAAGCTTTCTTT	TRBV18	TRBJ1-1	-	-
CASSARTSLGTDTQYF	TGTGCCAGCAGCGCCCGTACTAGTCTGGGCACAGATACGCAGTATTTT	TRBV9	TRBJ2-3	-	-
CASSVEGNTGELFF	TGTGCCAGCAGCGTAGAAGGTAACACCGGGGAGCTGTTTTTT	TRBV9	TRBJ2-2	-	-
CASSRDRGWNTEAFF	TGTGCCAGCAGCCGGGACAGGGGTTGGAACACTGAAGCTTTCTTT	TRBV9	TRBJ1-1	-	TRBD1
CASSLDRGETDTQYF	TGTGCCAGCAGCTTGGACAGGGGGGAGACAGATACGCAGTATTTT	TRBV11-2	TRBJ2-3	-	TRBD1